The next 20 T cell receptor beta chains were all read from a single sample in a study of shared clonotypes between healthy human individuals. Here immunoSEQ multiplex PCR was the method, and the copy in TCRdb shows in-frame clones only, minus some. The repertoire holds a few million clones, with around 93% as singletons. Terminally differentiated effector memory CD45RA+ cells were excluded from the naive CD8 cells, which were CD45RO-negative and positively selected for CCR7. The source material was naive CD8+ T cells from PBMCs. These receptors were obtained from a man aged 18-30 years in good health. Some clones in this sample may be carry-over from other donors' samples.

The genes are TRBV19 and TRBJ2-7; TRBD1 matches 8 bases. V lost 5 bases and J lost 3; bases outside the gene matches: 6. This CDR3 has 14 residues. Germline loops: CDR1 LNHDA, CDR2 SQIVND (reference sequence). The CDR3 DNA is TGTGCCAGTAGTTTATCGACAGGGGACTACGAGCAGTACTTC. Translation gives CASSLSTGDYEQYF.

The genes are TRBV28 and TRBJ1-4, with D perhaps matching TRBD1 (5 bases). The CDR3 loop spans 16 amino acids. CDR1 MDHEN and CDR2 SYDVKM come from the germline V gene. The V and J ends lost 5 bases and 5 bases respectively, with 18 bases between them. CDR3 sequence: CASSRQGFSLNEKLFF. For the CDR3, the DNA is TGTGCCAGCAGTCGGCAGGGCTTTTCCTTAAATGAAAAACTGTTTTTT. The variable domain in full, with the rest retrieved from reference TRBV28 and TRBJ1-4, is DVKVTQSSRYLVKRTGEKVFLECVQDMDHENMFWYRQDPGLGLRLIYFSYDVKMKEKGDIPEGYSVSREKKERFSLILESASTNQTSMYLCASSRQGFSLNEKLFFGSGTQLSVL.

V gene TRBV27 combines with J gene TRBJ2-1; 13 bases line up with TRBD2. CDR1 is MNHEY and CDR2 is SMNVEV in the germline V gene (reference sequence). Trimming cost V 5 bases and J 6 bases; bases outside gene matches: 19. The CDR3 is made up of 20 amino acids. The CDR3 DNA reads TGTGCCAGCAGTCCCGGGACTAGCGGGATCCACGGTTGGGTGGGCAATGAGCAGTTCTTC. The encoded protein is CASSPGTSGIHGWVGNEQFF.

The chain couples TRBV6-5 to TRBJ2-1, with no clear D. The CDR3 length is 11 residues. Germline V gives CDR1 MNHEY, CDR2 SVGAGI. V dropped 0 bases and J dropped 15 bases, with 9 bases sitting between them. CDR3 DNA sequence: TGTGCCAGCAGTTACTCGGGCGGCCTGTTCTTC. Translated: CASSYSGGLFF.

Here the CDR3 reads CASSLTGGYTGELFF. The CDR3 DNA follows: TGTGCCAGCAGTCTGACAGGGGGCTACACCGGGGAGCTGTTTTTT. The chain carries TRBV6-1 and TRBJ2-2; 10 bases line up with TRBD1. Germline V lookup: CDR1 MNHNS, CDR2 SASEGT. The V gene end was trimmed by 5 bases and the J gene end by 3 bases; junction bases not matched to a gene: 3. This CDR3 has 15 residues.

The chain combines TRBV2 with TRBJ2-7, with 15 bases aligning to TRBD2. J lost 3 bases, V lost 7 bases, and 13 bases had no gene match. Germline CDR1 reads SNHLY; CDR2 reads FYNNEI. There are 18 residues in the CDR3. This CDR3 reads CASKAGTSGRTLFYEQYF. Here the CDR3 DNA reads TGTGCCAGCAAAGCCGGGACTAGCGGGAGGACATTGTTCTACGAGCAGTACTTC.

This clone has just a few counts. This chain connects TRBV19 to TRBJ1-1; no firm D call. This CDR3 is built from 14 residues. Germline CDR1 and CDR2: LNHDA and SQIVND (reference sequence). The germline V and J ends were trimmed by 7 bases and 0 bases, with 12 bases remaining between them. CDR3 nucleotide sequence: TGTGCCAGTACCATTCCAGGAATGAACACTGAAGCTTTCTTT. Its translation is CASTIPGMNTEAFF.

The chain combines TRBV19 with TRBJ1-2; weak D call: TRBD1 (5 bases). The V gene lost 3 bases and the J gene lost 7 bases, with 18 bases spanning the gap. Germline CDR1 and CDR2: LNHDA and SQIVND (reference sequence). This CDR3 has 15 residues. This CDR3 is CASSIFQGEASGYTF. In DNA, the CDR3 is TGTGCCAGTAGTATCTTCCAAGGGGAGGCCTCTGGCTACACCTTC. The complete variable domain, with remaining parts taken from reference TRBV19 and TRBJ1-2, reads DGGITQSPKYLFRKEGQNVTLSCEQNLNHDAMYWYRQDPGQGLRLIYYSQIVNDFQKGDIAEGYSVSREKKESFPLTVTSAQKNPTAFYLCASSIFQGEASGYTFGSGTRLTVV.

This sequence joins TRBV27 and TRBJ2-7; 10 bases are a match to TRBD2. CDR1 is MNHEY, CDR2 SMNVEV, per germline (reference sequence). V shed 5 bases and J 4 bases; nucleotides not matched to a gene: 11. The CDR3 loop spans 16 amino acids. CDR3 in amino acids: CASSPRLAGPFYEQYF. CDR3 sequence (DNA): TGTGCCAGCAGTCCCAGACTAGCGGGCCCCTTTTACGAGCAGTACTTC.

The chain has TRBV7-9 and TRBJ2-3; the D gene is possibly TRBD2 (5 bases). This CDR3 comprises 15 residues. V was cut by 1 base and J by 4 bases, with 12 bases left in between. Germline V CDR1 and CDR2: SEHNR, FQNEAQ (reference sequence). This CDR3 reads CASSLGPSAADTQYF. CDR3 sequence (DNA): TGTGCCAGCAGCTTAGGACCCTCAGCGGCAGATACGCAGTATTTT.

This chain joins TRBV2 and TRBJ2-3; 8 positions match TRBD2. V gave up 5 bases and J gave up 1 base; unmatched junction bases: 8. The CDR3 sequence is 16 residues long. Germline lookup yields CDR1 SNHLY and CDR2 FYNNEI. The CDR3 sequence is CASSSREGAGTDTQYF. Written as DNA, the CDR3 is TGTGCCAGCAGTTCCCGGGAGGGCGCCGGCACAGATACGCAGTATTTT. Full variable domain (outside the CDR3, taken from reference TRBV2 and TRBJ2-3): EPEVTQTPSHQVTQMGQEVILRCVPISNHLYFYWYRQILGQKVEFLVSFYNNEISEKSEIFDDQFSVERPDGSNFTLKIRSTKLEDSAMYFCASSSREGAGTDTQYFGPGTRLTVL.

The chain is built from TRBV7-9 and TRBJ2-3; 9 bases are a match to TRBD2. The CDR3 is 15 amino acids. The V and J ends lost 5 bases and 8 bases, in that order; junction bases with no gene match: 11. The germline CDR1 and CDR2 sequences are SEHNR and FQNEAQ (reference sequence). The CDR3 protein is CASSRVGSGSVTQYF. As DNA, the CDR3 is TGTGCCAGCAGCCGTGTGGGTAGCGGGAGTGTTACGCAGTATTTT.

The genes are TRBV18 and TRBJ2-1, with TRBD1 matching over 11 bases. The CDR3 loop spans 15 amino acids. V was clipped by 4 bases and J by 6 bases; unmatched bases: 5. Germline V gene lookup returns CDR1 KGHSH and CDR2 LQKENI. DNA for the CDR3: TGTGCCAGCTCACTCCGGGACAGGGGGTTCAATGAGCAGTTCTTC. It translates to CASSLRDRGFNEQFF. Complete variable domain (other parts from reference TRBV18 and TRBJ2-1): NAGVMQNPRHLVRRRGQEARLRCSPMKGHSHVYWYRQLPEEGLKFMVYLQKENIIDESGMPKERFSAEFPKEGPSILRIQQVVRGDSAAYFCASSLRDRGFNEQFFGPGTRLTVL.

This chain connects TRBV6-6 to TRBJ1-2, with 7 bases fitting TRBD1. This CDR3 comprises 14 residues. V was clipped by 11 bases and J by 3 bases; unmatched bases: 12. From germline, CDR1 is MNHNY and CDR2 SVGAGI (reference sequence). The CDR3 DNA follows: TGTGCCGCTTCACAGGGGCCGCTAGACTATGGCTACACCTTC. Its translation: CAASQGPLDYGYTF.

This clone was seen a single time. J is TRBJ2-7 and V is TRBV7-9; 9 bases line up with TRBD1. Trimming cost V 6 bases and J 2 bases; bases outside gene matches: 8. The CDR3 is 15 residues long. Germline loops: CDR1 SEHNR, CDR2 FQNEAQ (reference sequence). CDR3 nucleotides: TGTGCCAGCAGGAACACCGGGACAGGGACCTACGAGCAGTACTTC. This sequence encodes CASRNTGTGTYEQYF.

The chain couples TRBV27 to TRBJ2-3, with D possibly being TRBD2 (5 bases). The CDR3 contains 14 residues. Germline V gene lookup returns CDR1 MNHEY and CDR2 SMNVEV (reference sequence). V lost 7 bases and J lost 11, with 22 bases in between. The CDR3 reads CASTDSGPSGGQYF. CDR3 nucleotide sequence: TGTGCCAGCACCGACTCGGGCCCATCCGGAGGGCAGTATTTT.

Worth noting for this clone: This sample also contains other DNA sequences that code for the same CDR3. V gene TRBV7-3 combines with J gene TRBJ2-2, with D hard to call. Germline V CDR1 and CDR2: SGHTA, FQGTGA. The V end lost 2 bases, the J end lost 2 bases, and 3 bases lay between the germline ends. CDR3 length equals 13 residues. CDR3 bases: TGTGCCAGCAGCTTACCAAACACCGGGGAGCTGTTTTTT. Translating it yields CASSLPNTGELFF.

The chain uses TRBV28 and TRBJ2-7; D uncertain. Germline-derived CDR1 and CDR2 are MDHEN and SYDVKM. Trimming left V 2 bases short and J 5 bases short, with 7 bases between. The CDR3 spans 12 residues. Here the CDR3 DNA reads TGTGCCAGCAGTTTAGATCCGGACGAGCAGTACTTC. Its translation is CASSLDPDEQYF.

The J gene is TRBJ2-1, the V gene TRBV11-1, with TRBD1 matching over 9 bases. The CDR3 consists of 13 residues. CDR1 and CDR2 (germline): SGHAT, FQDESV (reference sequence). J was trimmed by 9 bases and V by 5 bases; bases with no gene match: 5. CDR3 coding DNA: TGTGCCAGCAGCATACAGGGGGCGGTTGAGCAGTTCTTC. Amino acid sequence: CASSIQGAVEQFF.

The chain carries TRBV7-6 and TRBJ2-3; TRBD2 aligns across 14 bases. V lost 6 bases and J lost 5; bases outside the gene matches: 4. The CDR3 runs 15 residues. Germline CDR1 SGHVS, CDR2 FNYEAQ. As DNA, the CDR3 is TGTGCCAGCAGTTTTGGACTAGCGGGAGGAGATACGCAGTATTTT. Amino acids: CASSFGLAGGDTQYF.